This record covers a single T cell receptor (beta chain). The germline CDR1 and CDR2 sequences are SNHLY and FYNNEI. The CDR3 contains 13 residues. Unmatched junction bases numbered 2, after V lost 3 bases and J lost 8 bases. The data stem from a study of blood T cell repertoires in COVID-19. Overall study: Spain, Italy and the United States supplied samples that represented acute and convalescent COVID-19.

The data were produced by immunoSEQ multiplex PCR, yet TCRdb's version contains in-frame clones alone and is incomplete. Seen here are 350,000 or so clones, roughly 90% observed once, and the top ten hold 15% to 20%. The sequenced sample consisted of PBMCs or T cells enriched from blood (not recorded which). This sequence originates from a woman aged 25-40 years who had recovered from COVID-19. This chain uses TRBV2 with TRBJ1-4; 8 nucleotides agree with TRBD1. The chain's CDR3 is CASSDRGQEKLFF. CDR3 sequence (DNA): TGTGCCAGCAGTGACAGGGGGCAAGAAAAACTGTTTTTT.